The clone carrying this T cell receptor beta chain qualifies as medium-sized. This CDR3 is built from 16 residues. J lost 2 bases, V lost 2 bases, and 3 bases had no gene match. Germline V gives CDR1 MNHEY, CDR2 SVGEGT. The data stem from a study of prognosis after radiotherapy for stage I lung cancer. By two-round multiplex PCR, the TCR beta CDR3 was amplified from genomic DNA. Used in first-round PCR were primers specific to each TRBV and TRBJ gene. One entry per CDR3 protein results from TCRdb running MiXCR on the multiplex PCR reads. The top ten clones hold over 25% of a sample with 15,000 to 20,000 distinct CDR3 sequences, 40% to 55% of them seen once.

The chain combines TRBV6-2 or TRBV6-3 with TRBJ2-1; TRBD2 agrees at 10 bases. The sequence derives from a donor over 45 with non-small cell lung cancer. The source was PBMCs, collected before or after stereotactic body radiation therapy (not recorded which). CDR3 sequence reads: CASSYVAGGTYNEQFF. Written as DNA, the CDR3 is TGTGCCAGCAGTTACGTAGCGGGAGGCACCTACAATGAGCAGTTCTTC.